This T cell receptor beta chain was identified in a study of blood T cells in healthy people across ages. V was trimmed by 0 bases and J by 2 bases, leaving 6 bases between them. The CDR3 runs 14 residues. Germline-derived CDR1 and CDR2 are KGHDR and SFDVKD. Remarks on this clonotype: Its target is not known.

For the second PCR, which ran for 7 to 11 cycles, a sample-barcoded 5' primer and a J-beta primer mix were used. TCRdb fed the 5' RACE reads into MiXCR, producing one record per CDR3 protein. This sample has about 700,000 distinct CDR3 sequences, with about 34% found just once. Every sample had a minimum of 6.5 million PBMCs isolated. Points from the study as a whole: Diversity figures derived from one million T cells were judged to underestimate the true value. Changes seen in expanded clonotypes were possibly confounded by donor CMV status left unknown.

The chain joins TRBV24-1 to TRBJ1-2; D remains ambiguous. This sequence was found in an elderly woman in good health. Sequenced input: blood. The CDR3 DNA reads as TGTGCCACCAGTGATTTGCAATCGAACTATGGCTACACCTTC. Translating it yields CATSDLQSNYGYTF.